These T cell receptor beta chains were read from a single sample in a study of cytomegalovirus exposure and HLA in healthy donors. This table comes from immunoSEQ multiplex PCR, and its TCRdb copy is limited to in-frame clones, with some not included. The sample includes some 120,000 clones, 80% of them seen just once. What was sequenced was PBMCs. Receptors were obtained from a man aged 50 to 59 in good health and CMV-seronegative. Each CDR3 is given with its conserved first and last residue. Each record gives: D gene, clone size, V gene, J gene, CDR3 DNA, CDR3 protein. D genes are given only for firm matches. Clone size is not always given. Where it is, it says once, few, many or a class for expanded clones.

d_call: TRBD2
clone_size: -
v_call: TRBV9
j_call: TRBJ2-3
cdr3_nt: TGTGCCAGCAGCGTGTCGGGGCTAGCGGGGGGGAAGGGCACAGATACGCAGTATTTT
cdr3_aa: CASSVSGLAGGKGTDTQYF

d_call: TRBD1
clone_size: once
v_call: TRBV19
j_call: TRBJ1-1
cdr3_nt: TGTGCCAGTAGTACATGGGACAGGGGGTACAACACTGAAGCTTTCTTT
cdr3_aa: CASSTWDRGYNTEAFF

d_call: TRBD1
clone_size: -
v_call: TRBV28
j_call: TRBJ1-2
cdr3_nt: TGTGCCAGCAGTGACAGGGGTTCCTACTATGGCTACACCTTC
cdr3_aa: CASSDRGSYYGYTF

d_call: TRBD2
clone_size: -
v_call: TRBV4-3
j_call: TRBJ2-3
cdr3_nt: TGCGCCAGCAGCGCCCTAGCGGGCCTTAGCACAGATACGCAGTATTTT
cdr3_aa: CASSALAGLSTDTQYF

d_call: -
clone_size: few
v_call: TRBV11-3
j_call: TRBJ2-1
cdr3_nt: TGTGCCAGCAGCTTAGGTACGGGCTCCTACAATGAGCAGTTCTTC
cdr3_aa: CASSLGTGSYNEQFF

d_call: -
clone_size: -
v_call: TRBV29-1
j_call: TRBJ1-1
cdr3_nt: TGCAGCGGCTTAATTGGACAGCTGAACACTGAAGCTTTCTTT
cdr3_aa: CSGLIGQLNTEAFF

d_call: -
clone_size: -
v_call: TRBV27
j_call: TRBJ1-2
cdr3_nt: TGTGCCAGCAGTACCACTCAGGGCAACTATGGCTACACCTTC
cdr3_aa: CASSTTQGNYGYTF

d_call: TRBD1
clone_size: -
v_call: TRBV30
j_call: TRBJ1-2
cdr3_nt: TGTGCCTGGAGCCGGGACAGGGGCTATGGCTACACCTTC
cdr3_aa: CAWSRDRGYGYTF

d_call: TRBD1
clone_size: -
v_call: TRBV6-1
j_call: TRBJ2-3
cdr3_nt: TGTGCCAGCAGATGGACAGGGGCAGATACGCAGTATTTT
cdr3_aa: CASRWTGADTQYF

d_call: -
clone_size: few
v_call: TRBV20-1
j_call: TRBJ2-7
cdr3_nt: TGCAGTGCAGGGCAGGGGATCGAGCAGTACTTC
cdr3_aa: CSAGQGIEQYF

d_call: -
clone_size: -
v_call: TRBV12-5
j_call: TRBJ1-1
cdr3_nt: TGTGCTAGTGCGACACGGCCGAACACTGAAGCTTTCTTT
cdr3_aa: CASATRPNTEAFF

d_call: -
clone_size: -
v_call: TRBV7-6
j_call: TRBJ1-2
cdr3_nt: TGTGCCAGCAGCCAAATGGCCACTCGAGGCTACCCCTTC
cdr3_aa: CASSQMATRGYPF

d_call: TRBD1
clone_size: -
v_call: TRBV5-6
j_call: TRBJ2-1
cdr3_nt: TGTGCCAGCAGCGGGCGACAGGGAGCCGACTCCTACAATGAGCAGTTCTTC
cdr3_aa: CASSGRQGADSYNEQFF

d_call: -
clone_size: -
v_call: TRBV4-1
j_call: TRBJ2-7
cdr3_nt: TGCGCCAGCAGCCAAGATGGAGCTAATCGGGAGTACGAGCAGTACTTC
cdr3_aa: CASSQDGANREYEQYF

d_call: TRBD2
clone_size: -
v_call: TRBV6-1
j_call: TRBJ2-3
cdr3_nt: TGTGCCAGCAGTGAAACGGCGGGGGGCCCGCGGGCGGATACGCAGTATTTT
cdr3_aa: CASSETAGGPRADTQYF

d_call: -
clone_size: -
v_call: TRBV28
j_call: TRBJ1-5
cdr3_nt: TGTGCCAGCAGTTTTAACCGGGGCAATCAGCCCCAGCATTTT
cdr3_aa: CASSFNRGNQPQHF

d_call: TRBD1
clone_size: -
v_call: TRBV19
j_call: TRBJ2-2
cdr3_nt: TGTGCCAGTAGTACCGACAGGGGTAGCACCGGGGAGCTGTTTTTT
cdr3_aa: CASSTDRGSTGELFF

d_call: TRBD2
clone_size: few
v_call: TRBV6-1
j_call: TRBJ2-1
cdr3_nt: TGTGCCAGCAGCCCACTAGCGGGAGGGATAAATGAGCAGTTCTTC
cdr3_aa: CASSPLAGGINEQFF

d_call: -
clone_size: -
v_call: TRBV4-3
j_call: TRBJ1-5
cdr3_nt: TGCGCCAGCAGCCAAGGTTTCGGTCAGCCCCAGCATTTT
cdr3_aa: CASSQGFGQPQHF

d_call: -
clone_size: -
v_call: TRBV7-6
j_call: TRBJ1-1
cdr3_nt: TGTGCCAGCAGCCCCACAGTGAACACTGAAGCTTTCTTT
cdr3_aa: CASSPTVNTEAFF

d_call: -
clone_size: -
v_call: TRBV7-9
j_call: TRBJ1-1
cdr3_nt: TGTGCCAGCAGCTTTAAGGGGGTCGGGAACACTGAAGCTTTCTTT
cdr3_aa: CASSFKGVGNTEAFF

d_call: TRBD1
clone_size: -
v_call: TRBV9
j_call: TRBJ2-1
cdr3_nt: TGTGTCAGCAGCGTAACGACAGGGGGTGAGCAGTTCTTC
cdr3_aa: CVSSVTTGGEQFF

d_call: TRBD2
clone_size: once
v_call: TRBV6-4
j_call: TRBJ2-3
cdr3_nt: TGTGCCAGCAGTTCTAGCGGGGCCCCCACAGATACGCAGTATTTT
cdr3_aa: CASSSSGAPTDTQYF

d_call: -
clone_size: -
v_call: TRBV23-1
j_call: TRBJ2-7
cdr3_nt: TGCGCCAGCAGTCAATCATCGGGTATCAACGAGCAGTACTTC
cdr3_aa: CASSQSSGINEQYF

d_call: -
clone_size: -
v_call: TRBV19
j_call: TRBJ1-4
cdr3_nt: TGTGCCAGTAGTCCTCAGGGACTTAATGAAAAACTGTTTTTT
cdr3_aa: CASSPQGLNEKLFF

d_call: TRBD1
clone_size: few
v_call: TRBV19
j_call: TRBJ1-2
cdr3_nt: TGTGCCAGTACCGGGACAGGGGGAGGCTATGGCTACACCTTC
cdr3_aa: CASTGTGGGYGYTF

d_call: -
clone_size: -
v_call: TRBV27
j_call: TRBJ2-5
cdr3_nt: TGTGCCAGCGGCTCCGAGACCCAGTACTTC
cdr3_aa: CASGSETQYF

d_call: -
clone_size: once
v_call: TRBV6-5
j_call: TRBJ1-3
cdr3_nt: TGTGCCAGCAGTTATGAGCACAGTGCAGGAAACACCATATATTTT
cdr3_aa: CASSYEHSAGNTIYF

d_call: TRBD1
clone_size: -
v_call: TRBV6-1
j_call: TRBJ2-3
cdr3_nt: TGTGCCAGCAAAGTTGGACAGGGCACAGATACGCAGTATTTT
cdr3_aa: CASKVGQGTDTQYF

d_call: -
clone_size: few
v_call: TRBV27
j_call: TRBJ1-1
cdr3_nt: TGTGCCAGCACGGGGCTGGGGGGGAACACTGAAGCTTTCTTT
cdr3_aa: CASTGLGGNTEAFF

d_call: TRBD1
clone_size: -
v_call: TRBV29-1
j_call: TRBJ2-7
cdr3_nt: TGCAGCGTTTCCCTTTGGACAGGACCTAACTACGAGCAGTACTTC
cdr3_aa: CSVSLWTGPNYEQYF

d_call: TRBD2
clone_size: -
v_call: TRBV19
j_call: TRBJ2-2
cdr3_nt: TGTGCCATTGGGGGGGACTCTTACACCGGGGAGCTGTTTTTT
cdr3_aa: CAIGGDSYTGELFF

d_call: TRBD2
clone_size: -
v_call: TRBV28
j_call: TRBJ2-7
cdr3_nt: TGTGCCAGCAGTTGGCGCTCTACTAGCGGGACCTACGAGCAGTACTTC
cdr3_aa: CASSWRSTSGTYEQYF

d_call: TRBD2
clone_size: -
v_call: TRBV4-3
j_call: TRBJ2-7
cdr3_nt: TGCGCCAGCAGCCAAGAGGCAAGCGGGGCTTCCTACGAGCAGTACTTC
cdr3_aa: CASSQEASGASYEQYF

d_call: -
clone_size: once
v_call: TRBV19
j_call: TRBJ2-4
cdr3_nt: TGTGCCAGTAGTATAGGCCAGATAAACATTCAGTACTTC
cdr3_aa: CASSIGQINIQYF

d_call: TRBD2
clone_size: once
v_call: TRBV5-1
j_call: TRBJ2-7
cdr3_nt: TGCGCCAGCAGCCCAGCCGGGACTAGCGGAAACGAGCAGTACTTC
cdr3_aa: CASSPAGTSGNEQYF

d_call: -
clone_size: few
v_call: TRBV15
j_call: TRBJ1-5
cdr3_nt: TGTGCCACCAGCAGAGATCGGGGAAGAGGGGGGGCTCTAAATCAGCCCCAGCATTTT
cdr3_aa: CATSRDRGRGGALNQPQHF

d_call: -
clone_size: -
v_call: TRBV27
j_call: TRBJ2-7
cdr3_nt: TGTGCCAGCAGTTTGTCCACCCCCGTCTACTTCTACGAGCAGTACTTC
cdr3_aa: CASSLSTPVYFYEQYF

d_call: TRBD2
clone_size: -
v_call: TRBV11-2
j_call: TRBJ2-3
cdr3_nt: TGTGCCAGCAGCCTTGAGATAGCGGGGGGGTCAGATACGCAGTATTTT
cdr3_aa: CASSLEIAGGSDTQYF

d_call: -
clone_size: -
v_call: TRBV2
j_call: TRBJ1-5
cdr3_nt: TGTGCCTCTACGCGGGACTGGGGCAATCAGCCCCAGCATTTT
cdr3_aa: CASTRDWGNQPQHF

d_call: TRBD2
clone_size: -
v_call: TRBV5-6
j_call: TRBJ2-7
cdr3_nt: TGTGCCAGCAGCTTAGGGCTAGCGGGGTTCCCCTCCTACGAGCAGTACTTC
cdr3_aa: CASSLGLAGFPSYEQYF

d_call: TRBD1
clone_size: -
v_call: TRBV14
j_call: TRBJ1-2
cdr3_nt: TGTGCCAGCAGCTCCGGGACAGGGTTCTATGGCTACACCTTC
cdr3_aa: CASSSGTGFYGYTF

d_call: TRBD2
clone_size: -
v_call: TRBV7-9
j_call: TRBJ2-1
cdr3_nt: TGTGCCAGCAGCCCAGATACTAGCGGCTCCTACAATGAGCAGTTCTTC
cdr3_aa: CASSPDTSGSYNEQFF

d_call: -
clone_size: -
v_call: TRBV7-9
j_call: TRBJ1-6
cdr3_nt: TGTGCCAGCAGCGTCCCAGGGGAGAGTTCACCCCTCCACTTT
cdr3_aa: CASSVPGESSPLHF

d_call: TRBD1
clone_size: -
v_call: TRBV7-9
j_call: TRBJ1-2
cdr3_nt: TGTGCCAGCAGCACGGACAGGGGAGACTATGGCTACACCTTC
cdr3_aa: CASSTDRGDYGYTF

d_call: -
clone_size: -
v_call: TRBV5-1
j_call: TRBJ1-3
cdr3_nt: TGCGCCAGCAGCTTGTCAGGGTCTGGAAACACCATATATTTT
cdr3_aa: CASSLSGSGNTIYF

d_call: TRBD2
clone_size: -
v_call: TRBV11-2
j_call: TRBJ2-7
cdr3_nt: TGTGCCAGCAGCTTAGTACCTCGGGGGGTCTACGAGCAGTACTTC
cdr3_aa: CASSLVPRGVYEQYF

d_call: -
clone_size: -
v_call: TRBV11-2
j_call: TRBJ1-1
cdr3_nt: TGTGCCAGCAGCCCCCTTCCGGAGACTGAAGCTTTCTTT
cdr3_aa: CASSPLPETEAFF

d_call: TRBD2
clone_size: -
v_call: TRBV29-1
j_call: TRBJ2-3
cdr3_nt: TGCAGCGCCGGACTAGCGGGGGAGAGTACGCAGTATTTT
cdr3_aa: CSAGLAGESTQYF